These 21 T cell receptor beta chains originate from one sample sequenced in a study of blood T cell repertoires in COVID-19. Measured with immunoSEQ multiplex PCR; TCRdb has only the in-frame clones, and not every one. The sample yields 35,000 to 45,000 clones, 88% seen once. The sequenced material came from peripheral blood. These receptors were taken from a human donor in a cohort sampled during active COVID-19.

The rearrangement joins TRBV11-2 to TRBJ2-3; 12 bases map to TRBD2. Germline V gene data show CDR1 as SGHAT and CDR2 as FQNNGV. V dropped 5 bases and J dropped 4; count of bases not matched to a gene: 10. The CDR3 consists of 17 residues. CDR3 amino acids: CASSPRGGLAGPDTQYF. The CDR3 DNA is TGTGCCAGCAGCCCAAGAGGAGGACTAGCGGGGCCAGATACGCAGTATTTT.

This clone was picked up a small number of times. The J gene is TRBJ1-3, the V gene TRBV10-1; D is unclear. Trimming stripped 2 bases from V and 4 bases from J, with 9 bases between. The CDR3 has 14 residues. Germline CDR1 is WNHNN and CDR2 is SYGVQD (reference sequence). CDR3: CASSEDLSGNTIYF. CDR3 DNA: TGCGCCAGCAGTGAGGACTTGTCGGGAAACACCATATATTTT.

V gene TRBV19 combines with J gene TRBJ1-1; 9 bases agree with TRBD1. Looked up from germline, CDR1 is LNHDA and CDR2 is SQIVND (reference sequence). The CDR3 runs to 15 residues. Trimming at V came to 11 bases and at J to 1 base, leaving 11 bases not matched to a gene. The CDR3: CAASRDRARNTEAFF. Written as DNA, the CDR3 is TGTGCCGCCAGCCGGGACAGGGCGAGGAACACTGAAGCTTTCTTT.

V is TRBV27 and J is TRBJ1-2; D may be TRBD1 (6 bases). With 8 bases removed from V and 2 bases from J, the gap between germline ends came to 9 bases. This CDR3 region has 12 residues. From germline, CDR1 is MNHEY and CDR2 SMNVEV (reference sequence). The CDR3 reads CASGTGNYGYTF. DNA for the CDR3: TGTGCCAGCGGAACAGGGAACTATGGCTACACCTTC.

The genes are TRBV19 and TRBJ1-1; 7 nucleotides agree with TRBD1. With V trimmed by 6 bases and J by 4 bases, 5 bases remained unmatched. The CDR3 loop spans 13 amino acids. CDR1 and CDR2 (germline): LNHDA, SQIVND (reference sequence). CDR3 amino acids: CASRAGGRTEAFF. The CDR3 DNA follows: TGTGCCAGTAGGGCAGGGGGGCGCACTGAAGCTTTCTTT.

This sequence joins TRBV3-1 (or the pseudogene TRBV3-2) and TRBJ2-3; 10 bases map to TRBD2. The junction had 4 bases not matched to a gene; V was cut back by 5 bases and J by 11 bases. Germline CDR1 is LGHDT and CDR2 is YNNKEL (reference sequence). This CDR3 is built from 12 residues. CDR3 sequence reads: CASSSSGGGQYF. The CDR3 region has the DNA TGTGCCAGCAGCTCTAGCGGGGGCGGGCAGTATTTT.

The V call is TRBV6-1, the J call TRBJ1-3; no reliable D call. The CDR3 is 17 amino acids. V dropped 3 bases and J dropped 0 bases, with 15 bases sitting between them. Germline V CDR1 and CDR2: MNHNS, SASEGT. Here the CDR3 reads CASSDAVYAYSGNTIYF. The CDR3 nucleotides are TGTGCCAGCAGTGATGCGGTGTATGCCTACTCTGGAAACACCATATATTTT.

V usage is TRBV21-1 and J usage is TRBJ1-1; the D call of TRBD1 is as the table states it, not checked on the DNA. TRBV21-1 is marked as a pseudogene. The length of the CDR3 is 12 residues. CDR3: CAGKGQADLAFF. DNA for the CDR3: TGTGCCGGAAAAGGACAGGCCGATTTAGCTTTCTTT.

The chain combines TRBV24-1 with TRBJ1-1; D not resolved. V gave up 0 bases and J gave up 8 bases, with 12 bases separating them. Germline V lookup: CDR1 KGHDR, CDR2 SFDVKD. CDR3 length: 14 residues. CDR3 amino acids: CATSDLDGELEAFF. In nucleotides, the CDR3 is TGTGCCACCAGTGATTTGGACGGGGAGCTAGAAGCTTTCTTT.

CDR3 sequence (DNA): TGTGCCAGTGGACAGCAGTCTGGGGCCAACGTCCTGACTTTC. Protein: CASGQQSGANVLTF. V and J are TRBV19 and TRBJ2-6; D possibly corresponds to TRBD1 (6 bases). The CDR3 loop spans 14 amino acids. CDR1 is LNHDA, CDR2 SQIVND, per germline (reference sequence). The V end lost 8 bases, the J end lost 1 base, and 9 bases lay between the germline ends.

The chain carries TRBV15 and TRBJ1-1; D is unresolved. The V gene's germline CDR1 is LNHNV and CDR2 YYDKDF (reference sequence). CDR3 length: 16 amino acids. Trimming took off 0 bases at V and 5 bases at J, with 16 bases between the two ends. The CDR3 region has the DNA TGTGCCACCAGCAGAGAATCGGGGAAAAGTGGGACTGAAGCTTTCTTT. Residues: CATSRESGKSGTEAFF. Full variable domain (missing parts from reference TRBV15 and TRBJ1-1): DAMVIQNPRYQVTQFGKPVTLSCSQTLNHNVMYWYQQKSSQAPKLLFHYYDKDFNNEADTPDNFQSRRPNTSFCFLDIRSPGLGDTAMYLCATSRESGKSGTEAFFGQGTRLTVV.

The V and J genes are TRBV2 and TRBJ2-2; 7 positions agree with TRBD2. The CDR3 runs to 13 residues. After removal of 8 bases from V and 6 bases from J, the junction contained 6 bases not matched to a gene. Germline CDR1 SNHLY, CDR2 FYNNEI. CDR3 sequence reads: CASWGGEAGELFF. The CDR3 bases are TGTGCCAGCTGGGGGGGTGAGGCCGGGGAGCTGTTTTTT.

CDR3 in DNA: TGTGCCAGCGGGGGAGGGAACTACGAGCAGTACTTC. It specifies CASGGGNYEQYF. This chain uses TRBV27 with TRBJ2-7; 7 nucleotides align to TRBD2. In germline, CDR1 is MNHEY, CDR2 SMNVEV (reference sequence). CDR3 length: 12 amino acids. V lost 8 bases, J lost 3 bases, and 4 bases stayed unmatched.

The J gene is TRBJ2-7, the V gene TRBV7-2; no clear D gene. This CDR3 region has 13 residues. Deletions cut 2 bases from V and 7 bases from J, with 12 bases between. Germline V CDR1 and CDR2: SGHTA, FQGNSA. The CDR3, as DNA: TGTGCCAGCAGCTTACCCAGCGTTTCGGAGCAGTACTTC. Translation gives CASSLPSVSEQYF.

V usage is TRBV10-3 and J usage is TRBJ1-2; D remains unclear. The CDR3 is 15 amino acids. V was shortened by 4 bases and J by 6 bases, with 18 bases between the two germline ends. CDR1 ENHRY and CDR2 SYGVKD come from the germline V gene. The CDR3 region has the DNA TGTGCCATCAGTGGGAGGAACGGGCAGGCCAATGGCTACACCTTC. Its protein product is CAISGRNGQANGYTF.

This clone was detected a few times. CDR3 in amino acids: CASSLDGSYEQYF. In DNA form, the CDR3 reads TGCGCCAGCAGCTTGGACGGCTCCTACGAGCAGTACTTC. J is TRBJ2-7 and V is TRBV5-1; D gene uncertain. CDR1 and CDR2 (germline): SGHRS, YFSETQ. V lost 0 bases, J lost 0 bases, and 4 bases lay in between. The CDR3 spans 13 residues.

This rearrangement joins TRBV27 to TRBJ1-2; D is possibly TRBD1 (5 bases). Trimming took 6 bases from V and 4 from J, leaving 21 bases between them. Per germline, CDR1 MNHEY and CDR2 SMNVEV (reference sequence). The CDR3 loop spans 16 amino acids. The CDR3, as DNA: TGTGCCAGCAGCCCTGGGGGAGGGGCGCGGGGCTATGGCTACACCTTC. Protein sequence: CASSPGGGARGYGYTF.

Only one count was recorded for this clone. V gene TRBV2 combines with J gene TRBJ1-2; D is uncertain. Trimming stripped 5 bases from V and 4 bases from J, with 5 bases between. Germline V lookup: CDR1 SNHLY, CDR2 FYNNEI. The CDR3 spans 11 residues. The CDR3 nucleotides are TGTGCCAGCAGTTATAGCTATGGCTACACCTTC. The encoded protein is CASSYSYGYTF.

The J gene is TRBJ1-6, the V gene TRBV6-5; 7 bases map to TRBD1. The CDR3 totals 15 residues. V gave up 0 bases and J gave up 5 bases; unmatched junction bases: 1. Germline CDR1 reads MNHEY; CDR2 reads SVGAGI. CDR3 DNA sequence: TGTGCCAGCAGTTACTCGACAGGGAATAATTCACCCCTCCACTTT. Translation: CASSYSTGNNSPLHF.

The V gene is TRBV6-5, the J gene TRBJ2-7; D might be TRBD2 (6 bases). The CDR3 has 13 residues. V lost 2 bases and J 4 bases, leaving 9 bases between the germline ends. Germline-derived CDR1 and CDR2 are MNHEY and SVGAGI. CDR3 protein: CASSYRRGYEQYF. As DNA, the CDR3 is TGTGCCAGCAGTTACCGCCGGGGGTACGAGCAGTACTTC.

The chain joins TRBV6-1 to TRBJ1-2; D unresolved. The CDR3 has 13 amino acids. Germline-derived CDR1 and CDR2 are MNHNS and SASEGT. Trimming removed 3 bases at V and 2 bases at J, with 7 bases between. Here the CDR3 reads CASSDNTNYGYTF. CDR3 sequence (DNA): TGTGCCAGCAGTGACAACACGAACTATGGCTACACCTTC.